Below are 26 T cell receptor beta chains sequenced from a single sample in a study of cytomegalovirus exposure and HLA in healthy donors. A multiplex PCR was run with 60 Vbeta primers and 13 Jbeta primers. Clones were sequenced by immunoSEQ multiplex PCR, and TCRdb holds only the in-frame ones, with some missing. The sample has approximately 120,000 clones; roughly 78% are singletons. Specimen: PBMCs. These receptors came from a man aged 30 to 45 in good health and CMV-seropositive.

V gene TRBV5-1 combines with J gene TRBJ1-1; TRBD1 is a possible D gene (5 bases). V lost 4 bases to trimming and J lost 1 base, with 14 bases between them. CDR1 and CDR2 (germline): SGHRS, YFSETQ. The CDR3 spans 15 residues. CDR3: CASSGFDRGNTEAFF. CDR3 sequence (DNA): TGCGCCAGCAGCGGCTTTGACAGAGGGAACACTGAAGCTTTCTTT.

The rearrangement uses TRBV27 and TRBJ2-7; the match to TRBD2 covers 14 bases. The ends lost 4 bases at V and 3 bases at J; junction bases unmatched: 11. CDR3 length equals 18 residues. Germline V lookup: CDR1 MNHEY, CDR2 SMNVEV (reference sequence). The chain's CDR3 is CASSSHPGTSGGIYEQYF. The CDR3 nucleotides are TGTGCCAGCAGTTCGCACCCAGGGACTAGCGGGGGCATCTACGAGCAGTACTTC.

The chain has TRBV7-2 and TRBJ1-5, with D tentatively TRBD1 (5 bases). The CDR3 length is 17 residues. V was trimmed by 8 bases and J by 2 bases, leaving 22 bases between them. Germline CDR1 reads SGHTA; CDR2 reads FQGNSA. This CDR3 reads CASRAGLVHGRNQPQHF. DNA of the CDR3: TGTGCCAGCCGAGCGGGGCTAGTCCATGGACGCAATCAGCCCCAGCATTTT.

This clone was found a few times. The chain links TRBV2 to TRBJ1-3; TRBD1 matches at 8 bases. The germline V gene has CDR1 SNHLY and CDR2 FYNNEI. V gave up 7 bases and J gave up 3 bases; unmatched junction bases: 5. The CDR3 has 14 amino acids. CDR3 bases: TGTGCCAGCAATAGCAGGGGGCTTGGAAACACCATATATTTT. Its protein is CASNSRGLGNTIYF. Drawing the rest from reference TRBV2 and TRBJ1-3, the complete variable domain is EPEVTQTPSHQVTQMGQEVILRCVPISNHLYFYWYRQILGQKVEFLVSFYNNEISEKSEIFDDQFSVERPDGSNFTLKIRSTKLEDSAMYFCASNSRGLGNTIYFGEGSWLTVV.

The CDR3 DNA reads TGTGCCAGCAGCTCCGCAGTGAACACTGAAGCTTTCTTT. It is translated as CASSSAVNTEAFF. The rearrangement links TRBV7-3 to TRBJ1-1, with D hard to call. Germline-derived CDR1 and CDR2 are SGHTA and FQGTGA. The length of the CDR3 is 13 residues. Trimming pared 4 bases from V and 0 bases from J, leaving 6 bases between.

This clone showed up just once. This sequence joins TRBV5-1 and TRBJ1-3; no firm D call. V was cut by 1 base and J by 1 base, with 9 bases left in between. This CDR3 has 15 amino acids. The V gene's germline CDR1 is SGHRS and CDR2 YFSETQ. This CDR3 reads CASSLYSVSGNTIYF. CDR3 bases: TGCGCCAGCAGCTTGTACAGTGTTTCTGGAAACACCATATATTTT.

The genes are TRBV7-8 and TRBJ2-3; 11 nucleotides match TRBD1. The CDR3 sequence is 19 residues long. V lost 1 base and J lost 6; bases outside the gene matches: 15. From germline, CDR1 is SGHVS and CDR2 FQNEAQ. DNA of the CDR3: TGTGCCAGCAGCTTAGAAGCCCTTGGACAGGGGGCCTCTCGGGATACGCAGTATTTT. Translation: CASSLEALGQGASRDTQYF.

The V and J genes are TRBV4-1 and TRBJ1-1; 7 bases are shared with TRBD1. The V and J ends lost 7 bases and 0 bases, in that order; junction bases with no gene match: 8. The CDR3 has 15 amino acids. Germline V gives CDR1 MGHRA, CDR2 YSYEKL. CDR3 sequence (DNA): TGCGCCAGCAACGATGCAGGGGGTTTGAACACTGAAGCTTTCTTT. It yields the protein CASNDAGGLNTEAFF.

The rearrangement joins TRBV10-3 to TRBJ2-1; 11 bases are a match to TRBD2. The CDR3 is 16 residues long. The V segment lost 7 bases and the J segment 0 bases; nucleotides outside the gene matches: 5. CDR1 and CDR2 (germline): ENHRY, SYGVKD. This CDR3 reads CAIKPSGGSSYNEQFF. CDR3 in DNA: TGTGCCATCAAACCTAGCGGGGGGAGCTCCTACAATGAGCAGTTCTTC.

The genes are TRBV27 and TRBJ2-7; 12 positions match TRBD1. This CDR3 has 14 amino acids. The trim removed 4 bases at V and 4 bases at J, leaving 2 bases unmatched. The germline V gene encodes CDR1 MNHEY and CDR2 SMNVEV (reference sequence). The CDR3 sequence is CASSWGQGAYEQYF. The DNA of the CDR3 is TGTGCCAGCAGTTGGGGACAGGGGGCATACGAGCAGTACTTC.

The V gene is TRBV6-1, the J gene TRBJ1-1, with D possibly matching TRBD1 (6 bases). Trimming removed 8 bases from V and 1 base from J, with 11 bases in between. Germline CDR1 MNHNS, CDR2 SASEGT. This CDR3 spans 13 amino acids. CDR3 protein: CASGRQENTEAFF. In nucleotides, the CDR3 is TGTGCCAGCGGCAGACAGGAGAACACTGAAGCTTTCTTT.

Remarks on this clone: One junction end disagrees with the germline gene, perhaps due to a read error. The V call is TRBV28, the J call TRBJ1-1; D might be TRBD1 (5 bases). The CDR3 has 13 residues. Per the germline V gene, CDR1 is MDHEN and CDR2 is SYDVKM. As DNA, the CDR3 is TGTGCCAGCAGTTTGCCACAGGAAGGCGAAGGTTTCTTT. It translates to CASSLPQEGEGFF. Drawing the rest from reference TRBV28 and TRBJ1-1, the complete variable domain is DVKVTQSSRYLVKRTGEKVFLECVQDMDHENMFWYRQDPGLGLRLIYFSYDVKMKEKGDIPEGYSVSREKKERFSLILESASTNQTSMYLCASSLPQEGEGFFGQGTRLTVV.

The rearrangement joins TRBV18 to TRBJ1-1; the D is unclear. Germline V gene data show CDR1 as KGHSH and CDR2 as LQKENI. V lost 6 bases and J lost 0, with 14 bases in between. This CDR3 has 15 amino acids. CDR3 bases: TGTGCCAGCTCCTCTGGGCCTCATATGAACACTGAAGCTTTCTTT. Its translation is CASSSGPHMNTEAFF.

This clone was observed a few times. The chain carries TRBV9 and TRBJ1-4, with TRBD1 matching 9 bases. The CDR3 contains 17 residues. The J segment lost 6 bases and the V segment lost 0 bases, leaving 9 bases of the junction unmatched. Germline lookup yields CDR1 SGDLS and CDR2 YYNGEE. CDR3 nucleotide sequence: TGTGCCAGCAGCGTAGATCATTCCGGGACAGGGTATGAAAAACTGTTTTTT. Amino acid sequence: CASSVDHSGTGYEKLFF.

Details on this clone: Other DNA sequences in this specimen translate into the identical CDR3. The genes are TRBV5-5 and TRBJ1-5; D unresolved. This CDR3 has 15 residues. CDR1 and CDR2 (germline): SGHKS, YYEKEE (reference sequence). V was clipped by 0 bases and J by 0 bases, with 7 bases between them. The CDR3 DNA reads as TGTGCCAGCAGCTTGGTTGTCTATAGCAATCAGCCCCAGCATTTT. Translating gives CASSLVVYSNQPQHF. Looking up the rest from reference TRBV5-5 and TRBJ1-5 gives the full variable domain: DAGVTQSPTHLIKTRGQQVTLRCSPISGHKSVSWYQQVLGQGPQFIFQYYEKEERGRGNFPDRFSARQFPNYSSELNVNALLLGDSALYLCASSLVVYSNQPQHFGDGTRLSIL.

The genes are TRBV5-6 and TRBJ2-1, with 9 bases lining up with TRBD2. This CDR3 has 15 residues. The germline V gene has CDR1 SGHDT and CDR2 YYEEEE. J lost 4 bases, V lost 4 bases, and 6 bases had no gene match. As DNA, the CDR3 is TGTGCCAGCAGCGACGGACTAGCGTCGTACAATGAGCAGTTCTTC. Its protein product is CASSDGLASYNEQFF.

This rearrangement joins TRBV5-1 to TRBJ1-1; 8 bases fit TRBD1. Germline V gene sequence: CDR1 SGHRS, CDR2 YFSETQ. The CDR3 has 14 amino acids. V shed 0 bases and J 3 bases; nucleotides not matched to a gene: 1. CDR3 residues: CASSLGTGHTEAFF. CDR3 nucleotides: TGCGCCAGCAGCTTGGGGACAGGGCACACTGAAGCTTTCTTT.

The chain couples TRBV5-1 to TRBJ2-2, with D maybe TRBD1 (6 bases). The CDR3 sequence is 15 residues long. The germline V gene encodes CDR1 SGHRS and CDR2 YFSETQ. The ends were cut back, 6 bases at V and 2 bases at J, with 14 bases in the middle. The chain's CDR3 is CASKLLGANTGELFF. CDR3 sequence (DNA): TGCGCCAGCAAACTTTTGGGGGCAAACACCGGGGAGCTGTTTTTT.

CDR3 sequence: CASSTGASAETQYF. In DNA form, the CDR3 reads TGTGCCAGTAGTACCGGAGCGTCGGCAGAGACCCAGTACTTC. The genes are TRBV19 and TRBJ2-5; D is unclear. The V end was cut by 4 bases, the J end by 4 bases, with 13 bases between. Germline V gene sequence: CDR1 LNHDA, CDR2 SQIVND (reference sequence). This CDR3 is built from 14 residues.

The V call is TRBV30, the J call TRBJ1-2, with 10 bases that match TRBD1. V dropped 6 bases and J dropped 7; count of bases not matched to a gene: 14. The CDR3 consists of 15 residues. The germline V gene has CDR1 GTSNPN and CDR2 SVGIG (reference sequence). The CDR3: CACRPGQGILGGYTF. CDR3 in DNA: TGTGCCTGCCGACCGGGACAGGGGATCTTAGGTGGCTACACCTTC.

This clone was counted a few times. The rearrangement joins TRBV4-1 to TRBJ2-7; D is possibly TRBD1 (6 bases). CDR1 is MGHRA and CDR2 is YSYEKL in the germline V gene. V shed 1 base and J shed 3 bases, with 16 bases lying between them. The CDR3 extends over 16 amino acids. The CDR3: CASSQGHGQLGYEQYF. CDR3 DNA sequence: TGCGCCAGCAGCCAAGGACATGGACAGCTCGGCTACGAGCAGTACTTC.

There are a few counts of this clone. The V and J genes are TRBV30 and TRBJ2-7, with TRBD1 matching 7 bases. The CDR3 length is 13 residues. In germline, CDR1 is GTSNPN, CDR2 SVGIG (reference sequence). Trimming cost V 4 bases and J 2 bases; bases outside gene matches: 5. The CDR3 region has the DNA TGTGCCTGGAAAAGGGACAGACCCTACGAGCAGTACTTC. Amino acids: CAWKRDRPYEQYF.

The chain has TRBV18 and TRBJ1-2; a possible D gene is TRBD1 (5 bases). The V and J ends lost 3 bases and 4 bases respectively, with 18 bases between them. CDR1 and CDR2 (germline): KGHSH, LQKENI. CDR3 size: 16 residues. CDR3 protein: CASSPSGTAKAYGYTF. The CDR3 DNA is TGTGCCAGCTCACCTTCCGGGACTGCTAAGGCCTATGGCTACACCTTC. Complete variable domain (other parts from reference TRBV18 and TRBJ1-2): NAGVMQNPRHLVRRRGQEARLRCSPMKGHSHVYWYRQLPEEGLKFMVYLQKENIIDESGMPKERFSAEFPKEGPSILRIQQVVRGDSAAYFCASSPSGTAKAYGYTFGSGTRLTVV.

The chain carries TRBV27 and TRBJ2-7; 8 bases agree with TRBD1. The V gene end was trimmed by 5 bases and the J gene end by 3 bases; junction bases not matched to a gene: 6. CDR1 and CDR2 (germline): MNHEY, SMNVEV (reference sequence). The CDR3 is made up of 14 amino acids. The CDR3 protein is CASSPYGQGYEQYF. CDR3 DNA sequence: TGTGCCAGCAGTCCATACGGACAGGGCTACGAGCAGTACTTC.

This clone was seen once. The chain is built from TRBV6-1 and TRBJ2-3, with TRBD1 matching over 9 bases. The V segment lost 4 bases and the J segment 4 bases; nucleotides outside the gene matches: 12. CDR1 and CDR2 from the germline V gene are MNHNS and SASEGT. CDR3 length equals 17 residues. This chain's CDR3 is CASSARETGGEADTQYF. The CDR3 DNA reads TGTGCCAGCAGTGCAAGAGAGACAGGGGGGGAGGCAGATACGCAGTATTTT.

The chain has TRBV6-4 and TRBJ2-1; 10 bases match TRBD1. Germline CDR1 and CDR2: MRHNA and SNTAGT. CDR3 length: 15 amino acids. V lost 2 bases and J lost 3; bases outside the gene matches: 1. CDR3 sequence reads: CASSDGTGDYNEQFF. The CDR3 bases are TGTGCCAGCAGTGACGGGACAGGGGACTACAATGAGCAGTTCTTC.